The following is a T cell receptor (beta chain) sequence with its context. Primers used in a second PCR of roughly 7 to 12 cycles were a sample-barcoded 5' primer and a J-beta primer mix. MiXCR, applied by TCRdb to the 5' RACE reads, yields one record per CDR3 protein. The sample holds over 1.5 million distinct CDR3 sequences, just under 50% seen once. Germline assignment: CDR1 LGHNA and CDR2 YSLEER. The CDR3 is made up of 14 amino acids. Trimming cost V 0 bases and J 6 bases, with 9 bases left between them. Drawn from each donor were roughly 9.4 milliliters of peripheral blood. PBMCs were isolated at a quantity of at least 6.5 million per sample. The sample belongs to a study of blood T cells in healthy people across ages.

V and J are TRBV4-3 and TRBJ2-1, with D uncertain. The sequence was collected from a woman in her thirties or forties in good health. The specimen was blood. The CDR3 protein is CASSQDDLSNEQFF. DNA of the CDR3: TGCGCCAGCAGCCAAGACGACTTATCCAATGAGCAGTTCTTC.